This note documents a single TCR beta chain sequence. The target antigen is unknown. This record comes from a study of lymphopenia after photon versus proton radiotherapy. Study conclusions and caveats: After lymphocyte nadir, photon-treated repertoires showed oligoclonal expansion, especially CD8+ Temra. Photon-treated patients lost naive T cells and TCR diversity; proton-treated stayed stable. Only patients who died were analyzed for survival; proton advantage is unproven. A bigger post-nadir fall in TCR diversity correlated inversely with survival time in deceased patients.

V was pared by 4 bases and J by 10 bases, with 14 bases between. This CDR3 contains 13 residues. CDR1 WNHNN and CDR2 SYGVQD come from the germline V gene (reference sequence). Clones were sequenced by immunoSEQ multiplex PCR, and TCRdb holds only the in-frame ones, with some missing. The sample shows 25,000 to 30,000 clones, approximately 86% of them seen only once. Sequences were derived from peripheral blood, sampled from a patient treated with photon-based radiotherapy. The receptor was derived from a man in his fifties with gastric cancer. The V gene is TRBV10-1, the J gene TRBJ1-5; D is undetermined. The CDR3 DNA is TGCGCCAGCAGTGGACAAAACTACGGACCCCAGCATTTT. This gives the protein CASSGQNYGPQHF.